This T cell receptor (beta chain) was observed in a study of control samples from healthy donors and cancer patients. Assay: immunoSEQ multiplex PCR; the TCRdb copy retains only in-frame clones and omits some. The repertoire includes 70,000 to 75,000 clones, around 93% of them detected once, and more than 2.5% sits in the top ten. The V gene's germline CDR1 is LNHDA and CDR2 SQIVND (reference sequence). The CDR3 contains 17 residues. Trimming left V 5 bases short and J 2 bases short, with 21 bases between. This clonotype was obtained from a woman in her twenties or thirties in good health. The specimen sequenced was blood. The J gene is TRBJ1-2, the V gene TRBV19; D is perhaps TRBD1 (5 bases). The DNA for the CDR3 is TGTGCCAGTAGTTTTCGAGGTTGGGACGGGAAGAACTATGGCTACACCTTC. Translation gives CASSFRGWDGKNYGYTF.